The 3 T cell receptor beta chains in this list originate from one sample, sequenced in a study of beta chain features in type 1 diabetes. Which antigens these TCRs recognize remains unknown. Expressed TCRB transcripts were sequenced because the isolated RNA had all been reverse transcribed beforehand. Only in-frame clones appear in the TCRdb table, and some are missing; sequencing was by immunoSEQ multiplex PCR. Among 600,000 or so clones listed, around an eighth were seen once. Study findings and constraints: Moderate but significant shortening of TCRB CDR3s was recorded in all four CD4+ subsets from Type 1 diabetes patients.

Material for sequencing was naive CD4+ T cells from blood. Receptor source: a young man with type 1 diabetes.

This clone was observed a few times. The V gene is TRBV25-1, the J gene TRBJ1-2; the match to TRBD1 covers 8 bases. Germline loops: CDR1 MGHDK, CDR2 SYGVNS. There are 16 residues in the CDR3. The trim removed 4 bases at V and 2 bases at J, leaving 9 bases unmatched. Written as DNA, the CDR3 is TGTGCCAGCAGTGGGGCCGGACAGGGTATAAACTATGGCTACACCTTC. Residues: CASSGAGQGINYGYTF.

V and J are TRBV7-9 and TRBJ1-5, with 11 bases aligning to TRBD1. V lost 11 bases, J lost 0 bases, and 6 bases stayed unmatched. Germline lookup yields CDR1 SEHNR and CDR2 FQNEAQ (reference sequence). The CDR3 runs 15 residues. The CDR3 nucleotides are TGTGCCCCAGGACAGGGGGCATATAGCAATCAGCCCCAGCATTTT. Amino acids: CAPGQGAYSNQPQHF.

This clone was counted only a few times. This CDR3 reads CASSGSGETQYF. CDR3 sequence (DNA): TGTGCCAGCAGCGGCAGCGGGGAGACCCAGTACTTC. The chain has TRBV9 and TRBJ2-5; D perhaps matches TRBD2 (6 bases). The CDR3 sequence is 12 residues long. Per germline, CDR1 SGDLS and CDR2 YYNGEE. V was cut by 3 bases and J by 5 bases, with 8 bases left in between.